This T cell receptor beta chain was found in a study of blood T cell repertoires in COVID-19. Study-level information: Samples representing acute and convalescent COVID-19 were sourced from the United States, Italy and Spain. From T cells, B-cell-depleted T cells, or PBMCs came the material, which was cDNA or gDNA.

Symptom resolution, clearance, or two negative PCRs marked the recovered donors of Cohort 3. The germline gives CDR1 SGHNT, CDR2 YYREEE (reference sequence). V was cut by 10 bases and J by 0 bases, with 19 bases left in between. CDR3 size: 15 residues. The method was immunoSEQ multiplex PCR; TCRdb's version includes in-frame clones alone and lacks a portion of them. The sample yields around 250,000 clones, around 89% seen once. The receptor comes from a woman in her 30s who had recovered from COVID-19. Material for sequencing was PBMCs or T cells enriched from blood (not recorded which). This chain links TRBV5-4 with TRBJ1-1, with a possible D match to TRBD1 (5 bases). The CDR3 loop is CAAGSRAQMNTEAFF. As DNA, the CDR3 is TGTGCCGCTGGCTCCAGGGCCCAAATGAACACTGAAGCTTTCTTT.